This T cell receptor beta chain is drawn from a study of patients and donors after allogeneic stem cell transplantation (dated by TCRdb to 2018 to 2020). Receptor libraries were prepared by RT-PCR. Sequencing relied on a NextSeq 550. TCRdb redid the processing of the public reads, applying fastp at Q25 and MiXCR, and retained in-frame beta chains. All rows with the same CDR3 protein become a single entry with the most common DNA and genes. Here the sample has some 960,000 distinct CDR3 sequences; more than 15% occur a single time. Jointly, the top ten make up 6% of the sample. Germline trimming: 2 bases from V, 0 bases from J; junction bases outside gene matches: 5. The CDR3 holds 17 amino acids from the cysteine to the phenylalanine. The retained sequence is limited to the CDR3, 51 bases, with the frame set at the first base. The germline V gene sets CDR1 to SGHTA and CDR2 to FQGTGA. This clonotype has more than one count but fewer than ten. This clone's antigen is unknown. Base-call qualities are not available, and no considerably larger clone is one nucleotide away.

The receptor was derived from a human donor who was either an allogeneic HSCT recipient or a stem cell or donor lymphocyte infusion donor (not recorded which). It is not recorded whose cells these are; they may come from a transplant donor. This chain is built from TRBV7-3 and TRBJ2-3; 10 nucleotides in the junction match TRBD2. What was sequenced was blood, either unsorted or a sorted T cell fraction (not recorded which). The DNA is as follows: TGTGCCAGCAGCTTACAGCTAGCGGGAGCTAGCACAGATACGCAGTATTTT. Its translation reads: CASSLQLAGASTDTQYF. Supplemented by the reference TRBV7-3 and TRBJ2-3 proteins around the CDR3, the complete variable domain is GAGVSQTPSNKVTEKGKYVELRCDPISGHTALYWYRQSLGQGPEFLIYFQGTGAADDSGLPNDRFFAVRPEGSVSTLKIQRTERGDSAVYLCASSLQLAGASTDTQYFGPGTRLTVL.